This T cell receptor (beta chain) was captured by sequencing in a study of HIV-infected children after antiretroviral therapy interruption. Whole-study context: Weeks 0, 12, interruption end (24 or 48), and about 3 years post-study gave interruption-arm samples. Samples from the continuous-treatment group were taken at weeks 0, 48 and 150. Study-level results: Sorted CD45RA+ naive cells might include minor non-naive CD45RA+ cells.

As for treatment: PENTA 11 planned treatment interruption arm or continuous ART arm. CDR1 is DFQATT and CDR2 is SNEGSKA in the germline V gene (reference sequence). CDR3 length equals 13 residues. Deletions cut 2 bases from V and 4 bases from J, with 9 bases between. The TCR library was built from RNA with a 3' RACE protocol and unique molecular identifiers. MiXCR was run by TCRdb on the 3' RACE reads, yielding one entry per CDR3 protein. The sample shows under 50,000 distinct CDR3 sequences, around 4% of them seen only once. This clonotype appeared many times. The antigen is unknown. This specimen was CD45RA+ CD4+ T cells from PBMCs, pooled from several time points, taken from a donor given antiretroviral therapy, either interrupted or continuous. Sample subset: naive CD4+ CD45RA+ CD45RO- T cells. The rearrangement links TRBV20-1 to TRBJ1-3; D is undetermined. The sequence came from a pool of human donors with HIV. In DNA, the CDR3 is TGCAGTGCTAGACGGGCGCGGGGAAACACCATATATTTT. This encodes CSARRARGNTIYF.